The 24 T cell receptor beta chains reported below all come from one sample, sequenced in a study of T-cell reconstitution after alpha-beta-depleted transplantation in children. Unique molecular identifiers were incorporated during preparation of the TCRbeta library. TCRdb used MiXCR to reprocess the PCR reads, holding one entry per CDR3 protein. Of about 580,000 distinct CDR3 sequences detected, more than 20% appear once; the ten largest clones hold 11% to 15%. Sequenced here: PBMCs, mostly from graft donor cells, sampled 360 days after TCRalphabeta/CD19-depleted stem cell transplant. All receptors derive from a boy under three years old who had a stem cell transplant for acute myeloid leukemia, so the T cells may come from the graft donor.

This clonotype was recorded many times. This chain uses TRBV24-1 with TRBJ2-1; D is ambiguous. V was pared by 3 bases and J by 6 bases, with 5 bases between. Germline V gene lookup returns CDR1 KGHDR and CDR2 SFDVKD. This CDR3 is 12 amino acids long. The CDR3 sequence: CATSDSLNEQFF. CDR3 DNA: TGTGCCACCAGTGATAGTCTCAATGAGCAGTTCTTC.

Worth noting for this clonotype: Compared with germline, one end of the junction differs, possibly owing to a read error. This rearrangement joins TRBV20-1 to TRBJ2-1; 7 bases are shared with TRBD2. This CDR3 is 15 amino acids long. Germline values: CDR1 DFQATT, CDR2 SNEGSKA (reference sequence). In nucleotides, the CDR3 is TGCAGTGCTGGGGGGGTCAAAGGTCGTAACAATGAGCTGTTCTTC. Protein sequence: CSAGGVKGRNNELFF.

The sample holds a few counts of this clonotype. The chain combines TRBV5-1 with TRBJ2-1, with a tentative D call TRBD2 (6 bases). The V end was cut by 1 base, the J end by 3 bases, with 14 bases between. This CDR3 region has 16 residues. Germline V gene data show CDR1 as SGHRS and CDR2 as YFSETQ. CDR3 protein: CASSLSWRGLYNEQFF. The CDR3 DNA follows: TGCGCCAGCAGCTTGTCCTGGCGGGGACTCTACAATGAGCAGTTCTTC. Complete variable domain (other parts from reference TRBV5-1 and TRBJ2-1): KAGVTQTPRYLIKTRGQQVTLSCSPISGHRSVSWYQQTPGQGLQFLFEYFSETQRNKGNFPGRFSGRQFSNSRSEMNVSTLELGDSALYLCASSLSWRGLYNEQFFGPGTRLTVL.

The chain combines TRBV12-3 or TRBV12-4 with TRBJ2-1; TRBD2 matches at 10 bases. The J segment lost 2 bases and the V segment lost 5 bases, leaving 3 bases of the junction unmatched. The CDR3 sequence is 15 residues long. CDR3 sequence reads: CASSPGTSAYNEQFF. The CDR3 DNA is TGTGCCAGCAGTCCTGGGACTAGCGCCTACAATGAGCAGTTCTTC.

The sample holds a few counts of this clonotype. The CDR3 spells CASSTDRGLYNEQFF. Written as DNA, the CDR3 is TGTGCCAGCAGCACGGACAGGGGGCTTTACAATGAGCAGTTCTTC. The rearrangement links TRBV28 to TRBJ2-1; TRBD1 matches 11 bases. The CDR3 totals 15 residues. Per germline, CDR1 MDHEN and CDR2 SYDVKM. With 6 bases clipped from V and 4 bases from J, the junction kept 5 bases outside the gene matches.

This clonotype came up many times. CDR3 in amino acids: CASRRTGQGNSGANVLTF. CDR3 in DNA: TGTGCCAGCAGACGTACAGGACAGGGGAACTCTGGGGCCAACGTCCTGACTTTC. This chain uses TRBV27 with TRBJ2-6, with 9 bases that match TRBD1. From germline, CDR1 is MNHEY and CDR2 SMNVEV (reference sequence). J gave up 0 bases and V 6 bases, and 9 bases lay outside the gene matches. There are 18 residues in the CDR3.

V usage is TRBV7-2 and J usage is TRBJ2-3, with D unclear. CDR3 length equals 16 residues. Trimming took off 3 bases at V and 2 bases at J, with 15 bases between the two ends. Germline V CDR1 and CDR2: SGHTA, FQGNSA. The CDR3 here is CASSFRRGYNTDTQYF. CDR3 in DNA: TGTGCCAGCAGCTTTCGCAGAGGATACAACACAGATACGCAGTATTTT.

J is TRBJ2-2 and V is TRBV12-3 or TRBV12-4; 7 positions agree with TRBD2. The CDR3 is made up of 17 amino acids. Trimming took 4 bases from V and 7 from J; bases not matched to a gene: 15. The CDR3 DNA reads TGTGCCAGCAGTTCGTCCACCGGGGCGCCGGGGGGCGGGGAGCTGTTTTTT. It yields the protein CASSSSTGAPGGGELFF.

This clonotype was recorded once. This chain connects TRBV12-3 or TRBV12-4 to TRBJ1-4; D may be TRBD1 (6 bases). CDR3 length equals 16 residues. The V and J ends lost 0 bases and 7 bases respectively, with 15 bases between them. The CDR3 bases are TGTGCCAGCAGTTTAGCGACGGGGGCGAGAGGTGAAAAACTGTTTTTT. This translates into CASSLATGARGEKLFF.

V gene TRBV20-1 combines with J gene TRBJ2-7, with D tentatively TRBD2 (5 bases). The CDR3 spans 12 residues. V was clipped by 6 bases and J by 3 bases, with 12 bases between them. Germline V CDR1 and CDR2: DFQATT, SNEGSKA (reference sequence). CDR3: CSAQNGVYEQYV. The CDR3 region has the DNA TGCAGTGCACAAAACGGGGTCTACGAGCAGTACGTC.

This clonotype was observed many times. This sequence joins TRBV2 and TRBJ2-6; D is unclear. V was clipped by 7 bases and J by 5 bases, with 21 bases between them. The CDR3 is 17 residues long. Per germline, CDR1 SNHLY and CDR2 FYNNEI. The CDR3 is CASTPHPVAQRANVLTF. CDR3 nucleotide sequence: TGTGCCAGCACCCCCCACCCGGTAGCACAGAGGGCCAACGTCCTGACTTTC.

The chain's CDR3 is CSAGGQTQYF. CDR3 sequence (DNA): TGCAGTGCCGGAGGACAGACCCAGTACTTC. This sequence joins TRBV20-1 and TRBJ2-5, with D tentatively TRBD2 (5 bases). This CDR3 has 10 residues. Deletions cut 6 bases from V and 6 bases from J, with 8 bases between. CDR1 DFQATT and CDR2 SNEGSKA come from the germline V gene (reference sequence).

In this sample, this clonotype turned up many times. J is TRBJ1-2 and V is TRBV19; D is unresolved. The V end was cut by 2 bases, the J end by 0 bases, with 16 bases between. Germline V CDR1 and CDR2: LNHDA, SQIVND (reference sequence). The CDR3 is 17 amino acids. DNA of the CDR3: TGTGCCAGTAGTATAAATTGGAAGGCGGCAACTAACTATGGCTACACCTTC. This sequence encodes CASSINWKAATNYGYTF. Looking up the rest from reference TRBV19 and TRBJ1-2 gives the full variable domain: DGGITQSPKYLFRKEGQNVTLSCEQNLNHDAMYWYRQDPGQGLRLIYYSQIVNDFQKGDIAEGYSVSREKKESFPLTVTSAQKNPTAFYLCASSINWKAATNYGYTFGSGTRLTVV.

This clonotype was seen at least ten times. The J gene is TRBJ2-3, the V gene TRBV29-1; 8 nucleotides agree with TRBD1. V was clipped by 6 bases and J by 3 bases; unmatched bases: 11. This CDR3 has 15 residues. From germline, CDR1 is SQVTM and CDR2 ANQGSEA. The CDR3 loop reads CSVAPGTGGTDTQYF. DNA of the CDR3: TGCAGCGTCGCCCCCGGGACAGGAGGGACAGATACGCAGTATTTT.

This clonotype was detected many times. V gene TRBV18 combines with J gene TRBJ2-7, with 8 bases that match TRBD2. CDR1 KGHSH and CDR2 LQKENI come from the germline V gene. This CDR3 comprises 14 residues. The junction had 5 bases not matched to a gene; V was cut back by 6 bases and J by 1 base. The CDR3 coding sequence is TGTGCCAGCTCCCCCCAGCGGGGGTCCTACGAGCAGTACGTC. This codes for CASSPQRGSYEQYV.

CDR3 region: CASSSRPGSGANVLTF. The CDR3 nucleotides are TGTGCCAGCAGTTCTAGGCCGGGCTCTGGGGCCAACGTCCTGACTTTC. The rearrangement uses TRBV6-2 or TRBV6-3 and TRBJ2-6, with no clear D. The V and J ends lost 4 bases and 0 bases respectively, with 10 bases between them. This CDR3 is 16 amino acids long. Per the germline V gene, CDR1 is MNHEY and CDR2 is SVGEGT.

This clonotype turned up a few times. This CDR3 is CASSLTGENIQYF. CDR3 coding DNA: TGCGCCAGCAGCTTGACAGGGGAGAACATTCAGTACTTC. This rearrangement joins TRBV5-1 to TRBJ2-4; TRBD1 matches at 7 bases. Germline CDR1 and CDR2: SGHRS and YFSETQ. V gave up 1 base and J gave up 7 bases; unmatched junction bases: 2. The CDR3 is 13 residues long.

The chain is built from TRBV6-2 or TRBV6-3 and TRBJ1-6; D not resolved. This CDR3 comprises 16 residues. The V end was cut by 2 bases, the J end by 4 bases, with 12 bases between. CDR1 and CDR2 from the germline V gene are MNHEY and SVGEGT. For the CDR3, the DNA is TGTGCCAGCAGTTACCGGGCAGGAGCTTATAATTCACCCCTCCACTTT. Encoded protein: CASSYRAGAYNSPLHF.

The table lists this clonotype with many counts. The CDR3 here is CSARSRQGGDEQYF. DNA for the CDR3: TGCAGTGCCCGCTCAAGACAGGGTGGCGACGAGCAGTACTTC. J is TRBJ2-7 and V is TRBV20-1; 7 nucleotides align to TRBD1. V gave up 6 bases and J gave up 5 bases; unmatched junction bases: 13. Germline CDR1 reads DFQATT; CDR2 reads SNEGSKA (reference sequence). CDR3 length: 14 amino acids.

At least ten counts were recorded for this clonotype. The chain is built from TRBV20-1 and TRBJ2-3, with TRBD1 matching 9 bases. V dropped 4 bases and J dropped 0; count of bases not matched to a gene: 8. The CDR3 has 16 residues. Germline-derived CDR1 and CDR2 are DFQATT and SNEGSKA (reference sequence). The CDR3 loop is CSATNRGQFSTDTQYF. CDR3 nucleotides: TGCAGTGCTACCAACAGGGGGCAATTTAGCACAGATACGCAGTATTTT.

This clonotype was recorded at least ten times. The V gene is TRBV28, the J gene TRBJ1-5; D ambiguous. CDR3 length: 14 residues. V shed 7 bases and J shed 0 bases, with 10 bases lying between them. Germline V lookup: CDR1 MDHEN, CDR2 SYDVKM. The DNA of the CDR3 is TGTGCCAGCACCCCCGGGAGTAGCAATCAGCCCCAGCATTTT. It translates to CASTPGSSNQPQHF.

Turning to this clonotype: A junction end diverges from the germline sequence, so it may reflect a read error. This chain's CDR3 is CASNLGGLDEQYF. Written as DNA, the CDR3 is TGTGCCAGCAACTTGGGGGGGCTCGACGAGCAGTACTTC. The genes are TRBV5-5 and TRBJ2-7; weak D call: TRBD2 (7 bases). CDR1 SGHKS and CDR2 YYEKEE come from the germline V gene (reference sequence). The length of the CDR3 is 13 residues.

This clonotype showed up many times. The chain has TRBV27 and TRBJ2-3; D might be TRBD1 (6 bases). The V gene's germline CDR1 is MNHEY and CDR2 SMNVEV (reference sequence). The CDR3 contains 15 residues. The V end lost 2 bases, the J end lost 4 bases, and 13 bases lay between the germline ends. CDR3 loop: CASSLGDTAADTQYF. In DNA, the CDR3 is TGTGCCAGCAGTTTAGGGGACACCGCGGCAGATACGCAGTATTTT.

The chain employs TRBV15 and TRBJ1-2, with D hard to call. The CDR3 loop spans 13 amino acids. CDR1 and CDR2 (germline): LNHNV, YYDKDF (reference sequence). Trimming stripped 6 bases from V and 5 bases from J, with 13 bases between. The CDR3 reads CATRDPGKYGYTF. The CDR3 nucleotides read TGTGCCACCAGGGACCCTGGAAAATATGGCTACACCTTC.